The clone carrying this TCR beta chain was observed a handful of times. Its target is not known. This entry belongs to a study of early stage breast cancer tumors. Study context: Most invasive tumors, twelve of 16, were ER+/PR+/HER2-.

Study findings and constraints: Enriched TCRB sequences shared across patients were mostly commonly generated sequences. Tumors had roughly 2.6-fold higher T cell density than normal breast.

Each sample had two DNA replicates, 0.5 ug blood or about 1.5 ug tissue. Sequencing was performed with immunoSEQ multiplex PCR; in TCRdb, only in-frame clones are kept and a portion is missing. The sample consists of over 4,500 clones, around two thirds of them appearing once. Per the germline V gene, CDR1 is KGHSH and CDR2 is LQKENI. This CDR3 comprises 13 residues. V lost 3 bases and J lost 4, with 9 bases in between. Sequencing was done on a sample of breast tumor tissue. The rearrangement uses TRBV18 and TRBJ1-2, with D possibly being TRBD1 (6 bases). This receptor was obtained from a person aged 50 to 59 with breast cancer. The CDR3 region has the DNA TGTGCCAGCTCACCGGACAGTGGCTATGGCTACACCTTC. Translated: CASSPDSGYGYTF. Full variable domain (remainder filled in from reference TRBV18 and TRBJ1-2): NAGVMQNPRHLVRRRGQEARLRCSPMKGHSHVYWYRQLPEEGLKFMVYLQKENIIDESGMPKERFSAEFPKEGPSILRIQQVVRGDSAAYFCASSPDSGYGYTFGSGTRLTVV.